A selection of T cell receptor beta chains follows, all from one sample in a study of blood T cells in healthy people across ages. TCRdb re-called the 5' RACE reads through MiXCR, storing one row per CDR3 protein. This table has about 680,000 distinct CDR3 sequences, around 48% appearing once. Sequenced: blood. The receptors here all came from a woman aged 55-70 years in good health. Both conserved end residues are part of each CDR3.

j_gene | len | v_gene | CDR3aa
TRBJ1-1 | 13 | TRBV29-1 | CSVDLGQNTEAFF
TRBJ1-1 | 14 | TRBV10-3 | CAISDSAANTEAFF
TRBJ2-3 | 15 | TRBV28 | CASSSPRGNADTQYF
TRBJ2-1 | 14 | TRBV2 | CASLAGDRRSEQFF
TRBJ1-4 | 15 | TRBV7-2 | CASSWASGDGEKLFF
TRBJ2-7 | 15 | TRBV20-1 | CSPQPRDRTSYEQYF
TRBJ2-3 | 16 | TRBV10-3 | CVISPGLAGPTDTQYF
TRBJ2-7 | 15 | TRBV7-2 | CASSLGRAPSYEQYF
TRBJ1-6 | 14 | TRBV20-1 | CSATAGTDNSPLHF
TRBJ1-1 | 13 | TRBV3-1 | CASSFSRGTEAFF
TRBJ2-5 | 14 | TRBV7-3 | CASSLSAGGETQYF
TRBJ1-1 | 13 | TRBV29-1 | CSVGTGRNTEAFF
TRBJ2-3 | 16 | TRBV4-2 | CASSHTGLAGTDTQYF
TRBJ1-1 | 13 | TRBV6-6 | CASSHRDGQSAFF
TRBJ2-2 | 13 | TRBV12-3/TRBV12-4 | CASAKVSTGELFF
TRBJ1-1 | 14 | TRBV7-2 | CASSLGPENTEAFF
TRBJ1-1 | 14 | TRBV5-1 | CASSLVGQSTEAFF
TRBJ2-7 | 15 | TRBV5-1 | CASSWVGQGENEQYF
TRBJ1-4 | 16 | TRBV18 | CASSPSGRTVNEKLFF
TRBJ1-2 | 14 | TRBV3-1 | CASSQDASSYGYTF
TRBJ2-1 | 14 | TRBV29-1 | CSVEVLAGVSEQFF
TRBJ2-5 | 14 | TRBV7-9 | CASSLNGLAETQYF
TRBJ1-1 | 15 | TRBV6-2/TRBV6-3 | CASSYFRSLNTEAFF
TRBJ1-4 | 16 | TRBV7-2 | CASSPGTGFGNEKLFF
TRBJ2-3 | 18 | TRBV6-2/TRBV6-3 | CASSYSPSRRHAKDTQYF
TRBJ2-2 | 14 | TRBV3-1 | CASSQGHDTGELFF
TRBJ2-7 | 14 | TRBV20-1 | CSARGRTGAYEQYF
TRBJ2-5 | 16 | TRBV7-8 | CASSLARWMYQETQYF
TRBJ2-1 | 14 | TRBV4-3 | CASSRDSEIFEQFF
TRBJ2-3 | 15 | TRBV28 | CASRSTRASTDTQYF
TRBJ2-1 | 16 | TRBV7-9 | CASSLLLRGLPNEQFF
TRBJ2-5 | 17 | TRBV4-2 | CASSQEPWLVNSETQYF
TRBJ2-3 | 16 | TRBV6-5 | CASSPLIGQGRDTQYF
TRBJ2-7 | 13 | TRBV9 | CASSVDGAGEQYF
TRBJ1-6 | 15 | TRBV18 | CASSRWQGINSPLHF
TRBJ2-1 | 17 | TRBV4-3 | CASSQDVERGSYNEQFF
TRBJ1-4 | 16 | TRBV4-3 | CASSRNNQGAREKLFF
TRBJ2-7 | 13 | TRBV4-2 | CASSQARTYEQYF
TRBJ2-3 | 17 | TRBV7-2 | CASSLRDKGGRPDTQYF
TRBJ2-7 | 12 | TRBV2 | CASSEQHGEQYF
TRBJ2-5 | 14 | TRBV27 | CASSSPTGAETQYF
TRBJ1-6 | 18 | TRBV7-2 | CASSLRPVDSAYNSPLHF
TRBJ2-7 | 15 | TRBV7-2 | CASSHGQGSSYEQYF
TRBJ2-1 | 13 | TRBV11-2 | CASSPRGRVTQFF
TRBJ2-3 | 14 | TRBV9 | CASSVEGGADTQYF
TRBJ2-5 | 15 | TRBV5-6 | CASPRPLLLTETQYF
TRBJ2-5 | 15 | TRBV20-1 | CSASGGGLSQETQYF
TRBJ2-3 | 17 | TRBV24-1 | CATSEPGLAVNTDTQYF
TRBJ1-1 | 10 | TRBV29-1 | CSVQYSEAFF
TRBJ2-7 | 14 | TRBV12-3/TRBV12-4 | CASSPRDKTYEQYF
TRBJ2-5 | 13 | TRBV20-1 | CSARESPWVEQYF
TRBJ2-5 | 14 | TRBV12-3/TRBV12-4 | CASSLAWGQETQYF
TRBJ2-7 | 14 | TRBV16 | CASSFGLANFEQYF
TRBJ2-7 | 14 | TRBV7-9 | CASSPRDRAYEQYF
TRBJ1-2 | 15 | TRBV4-1 | CASSQEGRSNYGYTF
TRBJ2-3 | 15 | TRBV6-1 | CASSAQGAGSDTQYF
TRBJ2-7 | 15 | TRBV6-5 | CASQRGKTGLGEQYF
TRBJ2-5 | 13 | TRBV6-1 | CASSKQGSETQYF